The 19 T cell receptor beta chains in this list originate from one sample, sequenced in a study of blood T cells in healthy people across ages. A J-beta primer mix and a sample-barcoded 5' primer were used in a second PCR of about 7 to 12 cycles. MiXCR, run by TCRdb on the 5' RACE reads, gives a single entry per CDR3 protein. The sample has 650,000 to 900,000 distinct CDR3 sequences, around two thirds seen once; the top ten hold 25% to 30%. Sample: blood. These receptors all come from a man under 40 in good health.

In this sample, this clonotype turned up a few times. The chain employs TRBV28 and TRBJ1-5; a possible D gene is TRBD1 (6 bases). CDR3 length: 16 amino acids. Trimming left V 5 bases short and J 4 bases short, with 18 bases between. CDR1 MDHEN and CDR2 SYDVKM come from the germline V gene. This CDR3 reads CASSPTLGQGNQPQHF. The CDR3 coding sequence is TGTGCCAGCAGTCCGACCTTGGGTCAGGGGAATCAGCCCCAGCATTTT.

The chain combines TRBV18 with TRBJ2-4; 7 bases match TRBD1. The closer fit of TRBJ2-7 to the DNA end suggests the J call may be wrong. CDR1 and CDR2 from the germline V gene are KGHSH and LQKENI. This CDR3 is built from 13 residues. In DNA form, the CDR3 reads TGTGCCAGCTCAACCGGGACAGTCTACGAGCAGTACTTC. Translated, it gives CASSTGTVYEQYF.

This clonotype appeared once. The chain uses TRBV27 and TRBJ1-5; 8 positions match TRBD1. From germline, CDR1 is MNHEY and CDR2 SMNVEV (reference sequence). After removal of 5 bases from V and 7 bases from J, the junction contained 7 bases not matched to a gene. This CDR3 has 14 amino acids. Written as DNA, the CDR3 is TGTGCCAGCAGTACAGACAGGGGAGCGCAGCCCCAGCATTTT. Translation gives CASSTDRGAQPQHF.

This chain connects TRBV4-1 to TRBJ1-2; a weak D match, TRBD1 (5 bases). V lost 0 bases and J 3 bases, leaving 8 bases between the germline ends. CDR1 is MGHRA, CDR2 YSYEKL, per germline. The CDR3 covers 14 residues. The CDR3 here is CASSQDRADYGYTF. The CDR3 coding sequence is TGCGCCAGCAGCCAAGACAGGGCGGACTATGGCTACACCTTC.

This sequence joins TRBV15 and TRBJ2-1; D is uncertain. Germline CDR1 reads LNHNV; CDR2 reads YYDKDF (reference sequence). This CDR3 is built from 14 residues. V lost 6 bases and J lost 0, with 9 bases in between. The CDR3 here is CATSWHSSYNEQFF. In DNA form, the CDR3 reads TGTGCCACCAGTTGGCACAGCTCCTACAATGAGCAGTTCTTC.

The rearrangement links TRBV20-1 to TRBJ2-3, with TRBD2 matching over 7 bases. The trim removed 2 bases at V and 6 bases at J, leaving 11 bases unmatched. The germline CDR1 and CDR2 sequences are DFQATT and SNEGSKA (reference sequence). This CDR3 contains 15 residues. CDR3 residues: CSARPRDYLLDTQYF. CDR3 DNA: TGCAGTGCTAGACCACGGGACTATTTGTTGGATACGCAGTATTTT.

V and J are TRBV5-6 and TRBJ1-5; possible D gene TRBD1, 5 bases. Deletions cut 4 bases from V and 0 bases from J, with 14 bases between. The germline gives CDR1 SGHDT, CDR2 YYEEEE. The CDR3 contains 16 residues. The chain's CDR3 is CASSTKTATSNQPQHF. For the CDR3, the DNA is TGTGCCAGCAGCACCAAGACAGCGACTAGCAATCAGCCCCAGCATTTT. Full variable domain (outside the CDR3, taken from reference TRBV5-6 and TRBJ1-5): DAGVTQSPTHLIKTRGQQVTLRCSPKSGHDTVSWYQQALGQGPQFIFQYYEEEERQRGNFPDRFSGHQFPNYSSELNVNALLLGDSALYLCASSTKTATSNQPQHFGDGTRLSIL.

The J gene is TRBJ2-1, the V gene TRBV28; 9 bases map to TRBD2. V was clipped by 4 bases and J by 2 bases; unmatched bases: 9. The CDR3 is 17 amino acids. Germline CDR1 and CDR2: MDHEN and SYDVKM. The CDR3 sequence is CASSSPPSGGPYNEQFF. The CDR3 DNA is TGTGCCAGCAGTTCCCCACCCAGCGGGGGGCCCTACAATGAGCAGTTCTTC.

V is TRBV29-1 and J is TRBJ2-3; 13 bases agree with TRBD2. There are 14 residues in the CDR3. Germline lookup yields CDR1 SQVTM and CDR2 ANQGSEA. V shed 8 bases and J 5 bases; nucleotides not matched to a gene: 7. The CDR3 DNA reads TGCAGCATCCCCGGGACTAGCGGGGTAGATACGCAGTATTTT. Its protein product is CSIPGTSGVDTQYF.

The chain recombines TRBV6-6 with TRBJ1-6; D ambiguous. The ends were cut back, 7 bases at V and 0 bases at J, with 10 bases in the middle. This CDR3 comprises 15 residues. CDR1 and CDR2 (germline): MNHNY, SVGAGI (reference sequence). The CDR3 region has the DNA TGTGCCAGCACCGTTCGCAGCTCCTATAATTCACCCCTCCACTTT. As protein: CASTVRSSYNSPLHF.

This clonotype occurred once. The V and J genes are TRBV11-2 and TRBJ2-1; D not certain. The V end was cut by 3 bases, the J end by 0 bases, with 12 bases between. The CDR3 runs to 16 residues. Germline V CDR1 and CDR2: SGHAT, FQNNGV. CDR3 sequence (DNA): TGTGCCAGCAGCTTGGAATGGGAAAGCTCCTACAATGAGCAGTTCTTC. This gives the protein CASSLEWESSYNEQFF.

The rearrangement joins TRBV28 to TRBJ1-2, with TRBD1 matching over 8 bases. V shed 10 bases, J shed 6 bases, and the junction held 13 bases outside the gene matches. Germline V lookup: CDR1 MDHEN, CDR2 SYDVKM. This CDR3 contains 14 residues. This CDR3 reads CAIRSTGEKNGYTF. The CDR3 region has the DNA TGTGCCATCAGATCGACAGGGGAGAAAAATGGCTACACCTTC.

The count of this clonotype is one. The gene calls are TRBV4-2 and TRBJ2-5; 9 bases map to TRBD2. The junction had 9 bases not matched to a gene; V was cut back by 0 bases and J by 4 bases. Germline V gene data show CDR1 as LGHNA and CDR2 as YNFKEQ. The length of the CDR3 is 17 residues. In DNA, the CDR3 is TGTGCCAGCAGCCAAGATAAGGGCGGGGGGGCCTCAGAGACCCAGTACTTC. Protein product: CASSQDKGGGASETQYF.

The V call is TRBV29-1, the J call TRBJ2-5; no clear D gene. This CDR3 contains 14 residues. Germline V gives CDR1 SQVTM, CDR2 ANQGSEA. Trimming left V 7 bases short and J 1 base short, with 16 bases between. CDR3 bases: TGCAGCGCCGCCCCCCAGGTGGGCCAAGAGACCCAGTACTTC. This encodes CSAAPQVGQETQYF.

This chain links TRBV12-3 or TRBV12-4 with TRBJ1-4; 7 bases line up with TRBD1. Losses at the gene ends were 4 bases for V and 4 bases for J; bases not matched to a gene: 3. The CDR3 spans 14 residues. The CDR3 region has the DNA TGTGCCAGCAGTTGGGGACAGCATAATGAAAAACTGTTTTTT. Encoded protein: CASSWGQHNEKLFF.

The chain recombines TRBV27 with TRBJ1-6; a weak D match, TRBD1 (5 bases). Germline CDR1 MNHEY, CDR2 SMNVEV (reference sequence). The CDR3 totals 14 residues. V lost 5 bases, J lost 9 bases, and 14 bases lay in between. The CDR3 is CASSPLTVSSPLHF. In DNA, the CDR3 is TGTGCCAGCAGTCCTCTGACAGTGTCTTCACCCCTCCACTTT.

This clonotype was found a few times. V and J are TRBV2 and TRBJ1-2; D not resolved. Trimming stripped 4 bases from V and 0 bases from J, with 6 bases between. CDR1 and CDR2 from the germline V gene are SNHLY and FYNNEI. The CDR3 loop spans 13 amino acids. CDR3 coding DNA: TGTGCCAGCAGTGCCCAGGCTAACTATGGCTACACCTTC. Protein: CASSAQANYGYTF.

The chain couples TRBV4-3 to TRBJ2-3; D gene uncertain. Germline V gene lookup returns CDR1 LGHNA and CDR2 YSLEER. Trimming shortened V by 2 bases and J by 1 base, and 19 bases separated the two germline ends. This CDR3 is 18 amino acids long. The CDR3 DNA sequence: TGCGCCAGCAGCCAACGACGGTTAGATGCTTCTGGCACAGATACGCAGTATTTT. This sequence encodes CASSQRRLDASGTDTQYF.

V gene TRBV20-1 combines with J gene TRBJ2-3; 14 nucleotides agree with TRBD2. The CDR3 runs 15 residues. V was pared by 6 bases and J by 2 bases, with 4 bases of the junction left unmatched. Germline CDR1 DFQATT, CDR2 SNEGSKA (reference sequence). The CDR3 here is CSASGLAGDTDTQYF. Written as DNA, the CDR3 is TGCAGTGCCTCGGGACTAGCGGGGGACACAGATACGCAGTATTTT.